The following is a T cell receptor (beta chain) sequence with its context. Antigen: not known. Four subsets defined by CD45RA and CD27 were sorted after CD3, CD4, CD8 and live/dead staining. This record comes from a study of naive and memory T cell subsets. General observations from the study: Each distinct alpha or beta sequence counts as one clonotype. Naive repertoires, especially CD8, held a few larger clonotypes, possibly memory cells re-expressing CD45RA. There was no ground truth to check naive and memory subset results. Gini index rose across naive, CM, EM and EMRA in CD4 and CD8.

Germline V gene sequence: CDR1 SNHLY, CDR2 FYNNEI. This CDR3 spans 14 amino acids. V lost 4 bases, J lost 5 bases, and 3 bases stayed unmatched. An equimolar mix of two oligonucleotides served as the beta constant-region primer for TRBC1 and TRBC2. Nested alpha and beta constant-region primers with the SP2 primer drove four PCR rounds on ligated cDNA. TCRdb recomputed calls from the UMI-ligation and nested PCR reads with MiXCR, one row per CDR3 protein. The data hold around 140,000 distinct CDR3 sequences, with about a fifth observed a single time. The sequence was obtained from a human donor in good health. The source material was naive CD8+ T cells from blood. The chain employs TRBV2 and TRBJ2-5, with 11 bases matching TRBD2. CDR3 DNA: TGTGCCAGCAGTGGACTAGCGGGACTGGAGACCCAGTACTTC. Translating gives CASSGLAGLETQYF. The variable domain in full, completed from reference TRBV2 and TRBJ2-5, reads EPEVTQTPSHQVTQMGQEVILRCVPISNHLYFYWYRQILGQKVEFLVSFYNNEISEKSEIFDDQFSVERPDGSNFTLKIRSTKLEDSAMYFCASSGLAGLETQYFGPGTRLLVL.